Detailed here is one T cell receptor beta chain. Generated by immunoSEQ multiplex PCR, the TCRdb table keeps only in-frame clones and is missing some. The sample yields around 430,000 clones, 88% seen once. This sample stems from a study of blood T cell repertoires in COVID-19. V lost 6 bases and J 2 bases, leaving 14 bases between the germline ends. Germline lookup yields CDR1 LGHNT and CDR2 FRNRAP. This CDR3 contains 14 residues. This chain uses TRBV12-5 with TRBJ2-7; TRBD2 might be the D (5 bases). This TCR was recovered from a woman in her forties or fifties with COVID-19, enrolled during active disease. The sequencing sample was made of peripheral blood. The CDR3 is CASGAPGGTYEQYF. CDR3 bases: TGTGCTAGTGGGGCCCCAGGAGGAACCTACGAGCAGTACTTC.